This T cell receptor (beta chain) originates from a study of T cells in localized non-small cell lung cancer. Findings of the study overall: Higher blood T cell density went with longer overall survival. Uninvolved adjacent lung had higher T cell clonality than tumor and all other tissues. As only one tumor region underwent sequencing, heterogeneity remains possible. In adjacent lung appeared a median about 58 of the top 100 tumor clones.

Germline CDR1 reads SGHNT; CDR2 reads YENEEA. This CDR3 is built from 14 residues. After removal of 5 bases from V and 7 bases from J, the junction contained 10 bases not matched to a gene. Comments on this clone: Its antigen is not known.

TCRdb keeps only in-frame clones here, not all; method: immunoSEQ multiplex PCR. This sample yields roughly 25,000 clones, of which about 90% are seen a single time; approximately 1.1% belongs to the top ten. Sequencing was performed on peripheral blood, taken before any cancer treatment. This clonotype was obtained from a woman between 40 and 69 years old with stage I lung adenocarcinoma. The gene calls are TRBV11-3 and TRBJ2-5; 7 bases line up with TRBD1. The CDR3 here is CASSPRTGEGTQYF. CDR3 nucleotide sequence: TGTGCCAGCAGCCCGAGGACAGGTGAAGGGACCCAGTACTTC.